This TCR beta chain was sequenced during a study of T cells in Graves' hyperthyroidism and ophthalmopathy. Points from the study as a whole: Using 13 V-J features, a model discriminated ophthalmopathy from stable hyperthyroidism.

The diagnoses drew upon clinical symptoms, serum thyroxine and TRAb, thyroid ultrasound and orbital computed tomography. The blood specimen was taken at initial hyperthyroidism diagnosis, before any ophthalmopathy symptoms. What was amplified from RNA transcripts were TCR beta CDR3 regions. With the HTBI primer set, the TCR CDR3 went through a first round of RT-PCR. TCRdb re-called the multiplex PCR reads with MiXCR, one entry per CDR3 protein. The sample carries hundreds of thousands of distinct CDR3 sequences, 18% recorded once. Concerning this clonotype itself: Its target is not known.

This clonotype was obtained from a woman aged 50 to 60 with Graves' hyperthyroidism that later progressed to Graves' ophthalmopathy. The material sequenced was blood.

CDR3 DNA sequence: TGTGCCAGCAGCTTCTACAGGGAAGACTATGGCTACACCTTC. Translated, it gives CASSFYREDYGYTF. This rearrangement joins TRBV9 to TRBJ1-2; D may be TRBD1 (6 bases). Germline V lookup: CDR1 SGDLS, CDR2 YYNGEE. There are 14 residues in the CDR3. With 4 bases removed from V and 3 bases from J, the gap between germline ends came to 13 bases.